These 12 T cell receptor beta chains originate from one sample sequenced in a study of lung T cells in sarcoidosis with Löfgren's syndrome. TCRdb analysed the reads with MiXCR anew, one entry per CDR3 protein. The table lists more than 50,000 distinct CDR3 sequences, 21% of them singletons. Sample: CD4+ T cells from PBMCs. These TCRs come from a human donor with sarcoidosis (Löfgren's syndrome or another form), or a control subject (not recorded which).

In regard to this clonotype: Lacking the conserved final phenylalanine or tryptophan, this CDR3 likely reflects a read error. Here the CDR3 DNA reads TGTGCCAGCAGCCCAGTAACTAATGAAAAACTGTTTCTT. It is translated as CASSPVTNEKLFL. J is TRBJ1-4 and V is TRBV5-8, with D hard to call. Germline V gene sequence: CDR1 SGHTS, CDR2 YDEGEE. The germline V and J ends were trimmed by 4 bases and 1 base, with 5 bases remaining between them. The CDR3 covers 13 residues.

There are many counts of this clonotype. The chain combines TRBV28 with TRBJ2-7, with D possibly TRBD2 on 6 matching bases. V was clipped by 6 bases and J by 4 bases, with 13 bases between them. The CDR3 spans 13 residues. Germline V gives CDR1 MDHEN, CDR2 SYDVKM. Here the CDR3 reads CASRAGREYEQYF. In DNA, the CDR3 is TGTGCCAGCAGGGCGGGAAGGGAATACGAGCAGTACTTC.

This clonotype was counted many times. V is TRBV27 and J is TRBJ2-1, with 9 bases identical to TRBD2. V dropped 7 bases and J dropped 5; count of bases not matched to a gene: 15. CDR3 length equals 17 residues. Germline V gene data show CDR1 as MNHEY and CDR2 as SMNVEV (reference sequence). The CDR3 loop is CASNQWGSGSRNNEQFF. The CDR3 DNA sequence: TGTGCCAGCAACCAATGGGGTAGCGGGAGCAGAAACAATGAGCAGTTCTTC.

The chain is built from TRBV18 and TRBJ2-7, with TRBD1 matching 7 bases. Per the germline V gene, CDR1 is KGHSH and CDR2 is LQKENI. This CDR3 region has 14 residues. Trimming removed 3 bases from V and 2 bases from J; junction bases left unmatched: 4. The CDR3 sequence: CASSPRTGAYEQYV. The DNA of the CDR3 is TGTGCCAGCTCACCGAGGACAGGAGCCTACGAGCAGTACGTC.

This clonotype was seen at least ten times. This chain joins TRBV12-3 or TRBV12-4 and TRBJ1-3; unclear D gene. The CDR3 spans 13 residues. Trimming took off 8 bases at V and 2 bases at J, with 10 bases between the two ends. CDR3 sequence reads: CASADTAGNTIYF. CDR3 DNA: TGTGCCAGCGCCGACACAGCTGGAAACACCATATATTTT.

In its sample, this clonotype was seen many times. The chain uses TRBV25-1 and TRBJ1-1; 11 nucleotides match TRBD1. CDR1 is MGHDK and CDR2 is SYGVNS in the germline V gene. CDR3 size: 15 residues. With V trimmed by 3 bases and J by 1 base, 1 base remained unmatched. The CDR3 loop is CASSEGTGGNTEAFF. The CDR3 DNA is TGTGCCAGCAGTGAGGGGACAGGGGGGAACACTGAAGCTTTCTTT.

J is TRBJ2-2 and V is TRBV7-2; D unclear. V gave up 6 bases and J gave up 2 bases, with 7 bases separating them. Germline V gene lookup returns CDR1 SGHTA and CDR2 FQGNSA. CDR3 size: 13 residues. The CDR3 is CASSYDNTGELFF. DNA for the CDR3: TGTGCCAGCAGTTACGATAACACCGGGGAGCTGTTTTTT.

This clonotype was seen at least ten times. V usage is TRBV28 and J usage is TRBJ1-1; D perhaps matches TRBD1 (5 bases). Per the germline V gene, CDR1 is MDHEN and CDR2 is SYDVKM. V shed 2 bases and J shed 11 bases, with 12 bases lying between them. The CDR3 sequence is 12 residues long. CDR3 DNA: TGTGCCAGCAGTTTACAGGGAGCGGGGGCTTTCTTT. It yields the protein CASSLQGAGAFF.

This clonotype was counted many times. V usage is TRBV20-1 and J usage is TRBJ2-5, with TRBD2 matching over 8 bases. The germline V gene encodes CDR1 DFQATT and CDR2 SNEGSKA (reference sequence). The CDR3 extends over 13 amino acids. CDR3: CSKEGTSTETQYF. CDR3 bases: TGCAGCAAAGAGGGGACTAGTACAGAGACCCAGTACTTC.

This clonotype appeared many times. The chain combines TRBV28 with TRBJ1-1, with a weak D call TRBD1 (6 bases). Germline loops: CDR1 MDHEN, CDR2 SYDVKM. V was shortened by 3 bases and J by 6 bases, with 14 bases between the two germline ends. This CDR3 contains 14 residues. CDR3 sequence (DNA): TGTGCCAGCAGTTTGCATCAGGGGCCGGCTGAAGCTTTCTTT. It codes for CASSLHQGPAEAFF.

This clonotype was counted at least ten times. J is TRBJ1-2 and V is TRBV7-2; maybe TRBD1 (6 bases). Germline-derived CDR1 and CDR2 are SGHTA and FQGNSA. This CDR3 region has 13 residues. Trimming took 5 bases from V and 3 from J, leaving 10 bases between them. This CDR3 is CASSTDRHYGYTF. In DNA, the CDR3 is TGTGCCAGCAGCACAGACAGGCACTATGGCTACACCTTC.

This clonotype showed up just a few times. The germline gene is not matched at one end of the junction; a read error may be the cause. The CDR3 spells CASSTPLRGGRPETQYF. The DNA for the CDR3 is TGTGCTAGTAGTACCCCCTTGCGGGGGGGAAGACCAGAGACCCAGTACTTC. The chain has TRBV19 and TRBJ2-5, with 9 nucleotides matching TRBD2. This CDR3 has 17 amino acids. Germline V gene data show CDR1 as LNHDA and CDR2 as SQIVND (reference sequence).